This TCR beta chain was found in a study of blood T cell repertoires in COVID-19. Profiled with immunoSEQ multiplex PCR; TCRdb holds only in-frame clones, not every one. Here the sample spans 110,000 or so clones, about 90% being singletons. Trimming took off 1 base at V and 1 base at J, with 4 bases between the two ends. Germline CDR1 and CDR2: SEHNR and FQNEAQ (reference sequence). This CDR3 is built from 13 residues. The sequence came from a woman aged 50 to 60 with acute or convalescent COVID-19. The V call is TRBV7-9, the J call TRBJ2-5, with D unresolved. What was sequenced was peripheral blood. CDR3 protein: CASSLGSQETQYF. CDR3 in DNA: TGTGCCAGCAGCTTAGGGAGCCAAGAGACCCAGTACTTC.